The 26 T cell receptor beta chains in this list originate from one sample, sequenced in a study of blood T cell repertoires in COVID-19. Here immunoSEQ multiplex PCR was the method, and the copy in TCRdb shows in-frame clones only, minus some. The table includes a few hundred thousand clones, about 80% detected once. Sequencing was carried out using peripheral blood. The receptors originated from a person aged 70 to 80 with COVID-19, enrolled during active disease.

V gene TRBV11-3 combines with J gene TRBJ2-1; 12 bases fit TRBD2. Germline CDR1 and CDR2: SGHNT and YENEEA. V trimming: 6 bases; J trimming: 7 bases; junction bases outside the gene matches: 4. The CDR3 is made up of 14 amino acids. Here the CDR3 reads CASSLAGGLNEQFF. DNA of the CDR3: TGTGCCAGCAGTCTAGCGGGAGGGCTTAATGAGCAGTTCTTC.

This clone was observed at least ten times. The chain carries TRBV5-1 and TRBJ2-3; 9 bases are shared with TRBD1. V lost 3 bases and J lost 6; bases outside the gene matches: 5. Germline V gene lookup returns CDR1 SGHRS and CDR2 YFSETQ. The CDR3 has 14 amino acids. The CDR3 reads CASSWTGDQDTQYF. The CDR3 region has the DNA TGCGCCAGCAGCTGGACAGGGGACCAGGATACGCAGTATTTT.

The V and J genes are TRBV18 and TRBJ2-5; D gene ambiguous. Germline loops: CDR1 KGHSH, CDR2 LQKENI. Trimming pared 2 bases from V and 5 bases from J, leaving 6 bases between. The length of the CDR3 is 12 residues. The CDR3 DNA sequence: TGTGCCAGCTCACCAATCGCGGAGACCCAGTACTTC. Its translation is CASSPIAETQYF.

This clone was observed once. V usage is TRBV30 and J usage is TRBJ1-1; TRBD1 might be the D (6 bases). Germline lookup yields CDR1 GTSNPN and CDR2 SVGIG (reference sequence). This CDR3 has 12 amino acids. Trimming took off 4 bases at V and 9 bases at J, with 15 bases between the two ends. CDR3 protein: CAWTPGGGKAFF. The CDR3 DNA reads TGTGCCTGGACCCCTGGGGGCGGAAAAGCTTTCTTT.

The V and J genes are TRBV5-1 and TRBJ2-4; 16 nucleotides agree with TRBD2. Germline-derived CDR1 and CDR2 are SGHRS and YFSETQ. Trimming removed 3 bases from V and 4 bases from J; junction bases left unmatched: 4. The CDR3 is 17 amino acids. Written as DNA, the CDR3 is TGCGCCAGCAGCTCGGGACTAGCGGGAGGGGTGAAAAACATTCAGTACTTC. Its translation is CASSSGLAGGVKNIQYF.

This clone has a single count. The J gene is TRBJ1-5, the V gene TRBV3-1 (or the pseudogene TRBV3-2); 10 nucleotides line up with TRBD1. CDR3 size: 15 residues. CDR1 and CDR2 from the germline V gene are LGHDT and YNNKEL (reference sequence). V trimming: 4 bases; J trimming: 2 bases; junction bases outside the gene matches: 2. CDR3 nucleotide sequence: TGTGCCAGCAGCCTCGGGACAGGGGGCAATCAGCCCCAGCATTTT. Encoded protein: CASSLGTGGNQPQHF.

This clone was seen a single time. This chain uses TRBV2 with TRBJ1-2; tentative D call: TRBD1 (6 bases). The CDR3 is 14 amino acids. Germline CDR1 is SNHLY and CDR2 is FYNNEI. With 6 bases removed from V and 0 bases from J, the gap between germline ends came to 11 bases. CDR3 coding DNA: TGTGCCAGCAGGGCAGGGGCCGCTAACTATGGCTACACCTTC. Translation gives CASRAGAANYGYTF. The full variable domain, rest sourced from reference TRBV2 and TRBJ1-2, is EPEVTQTPSHQVTQMGQEVILRCVPISNHLYFYWYRQILGQKVEFLVSFYNNEISEKSEIFDDQFSVERPDGSNFTLKIRSTKLEDSAMYFCASRAGAANYGYTFGSGTRLTVV.

The J gene is TRBJ2-2, the V gene TRBV27; TRBD2 matches 14 bases. V was clipped by 8 bases and J by 5 bases; unmatched bases: 10. Germline assignment: CDR1 MNHEY and CDR2 SMNVEV (reference sequence). The CDR3 length is 17 residues. The CDR3 region has the DNA TGTGCCAGCCGACTTCGGGGGACTAGCGGGAGTACCGGGGAGCTGTTTTTT. As protein: CASRLRGTSGSTGELFF.

There are a few counts of this clone. The V and J genes are TRBV7-4 and TRBJ1-6; possibly TRBD1 for D (5 bases). This CDR3 contains 16 residues. The V end lost 5 bases, the J end lost 1 base, and 12 bases lay between the germline ends. CDR1 SGHVT and CDR2 SQSDAQ come from the germline V gene. CDR3 bases: TGTGCCAGCAGCCGATTAAGGGGTTCCTATAATTCACCCCTCCACTTT. This encodes CASSRLRGSYNSPLHF.

J is TRBJ2-5 and V is TRBV7-9, with 7 nucleotides matching TRBD1. The CDR3 contains 16 residues. V gave up 5 bases and J gave up 0 bases; unmatched junction bases: 9. Per germline, CDR1 SEHNR and CDR2 FQNEAQ (reference sequence). DNA for the CDR3: TGTGCCAGCAGCCCAGGGATTCAGGGGGACCAAGAGACCCAGTACTTC. It translates to CASSPGIQGDQETQYF.

This clone turned up a few times. J is TRBJ2-5 and V is TRBV7-2; 14 positions agree with TRBD2. The CDR3 extends over 18 amino acids. The germline V gene has CDR1 SGHTA and CDR2 FQGNSA. V gave up 6 bases and J gave up 4 bases; unmatched junction bases: 13. The CDR3 region has the DNA TGTGCCAGCAGTCTGGCCGGGACTAGCGGGAGAAGGGGAGAGACCCAGTACTTC. Its protein product is CASSLAGTSGRRGETQYF.

The chain carries TRBV12-3 or TRBV12-4 and TRBJ2-3; D call uncertain. V lost 6 bases, J lost 3 bases, and 10 bases lay in between. The length of the CDR3 is 13 residues. CDR3 loop: CASRPETTDTQYF. In nucleotides, the CDR3 is TGTGCCAGCAGACCGGAGACTACAGATACGCAGTATTTT.

The rearrangement joins TRBV7-9 to TRBJ2-7; 7 nucleotides agree with TRBD2. This CDR3 spans 14 amino acids. The ends lost 4 bases at V and 2 bases at J; junction bases unmatched: 5. The germline CDR1 and CDR2 sequences are SEHNR and FQNEAQ (reference sequence). The CDR3 DNA is TGTGCCAGCAGCTCACGGGACTACCCCTACGAGCAGTACTTC. It encodes CASSSRDYPYEQYF.

The V and J genes are TRBV6-5 and TRBJ2-2, with 9 bases aligning to TRBD2. Germline V CDR1 and CDR2: MNHEY, SVGAGI. Trimming removed 2 bases from V and 7 bases from J; junction bases left unmatched: 2. This CDR3 comprises 14 residues. CDR3 in DNA: TGTGCCAGCAGTTACCGACTAGCGGTCGGGGAGCTGTTTTTT. Encoded protein: CASSYRLAVGELFF.

The J gene is TRBJ1-1, the V gene TRBV9; D call uncertain. The CDR3 covers 15 residues. In germline, CDR1 is SGDLS, CDR2 YYNGEE. Trimming shortened V by 4 bases and J by 4 bases, and 17 bases separated the two germline ends. CDR3 sequence: CASSPRGMSTTEAFF. CDR3 bases: TGTGCCAGCAGCCCGCGGGGTATGTCAACCACTGAAGCTTTCTTT.

The V and J genes are TRBV7-2 and TRBJ2-2; perhaps TRBD2 as D (7 bases). V was clipped by 4 bases and J by 7 bases, with 19 bases between them. The CDR3 has 16 amino acids. Germline V lookup: CDR1 SGHTA, CDR2 FQGNSA. The CDR3: CASSWGGGGVGGELFF. CDR3 DNA: TGTGCCAGCAGCTGGGGTGGCGGGGGCGTAGGCGGGGAGCTGTTTTTT.

The rearrangement uses TRBV18 and TRBJ2-7, with D maybe TRBD1 (6 bases). The CDR3 consists of 17 residues. The germline V gene encodes CDR1 KGHSH and CDR2 LQKENI. V lost 1 base, J lost 5 bases, and 21 bases lay in between. CDR3 nucleotide sequence: TGTGCCAGCTCACCACGCCGGACAGTCCCACCGTTCGACGAGCAGTACTTC. As protein: CASSPRRTVPPFDEQYF.

The gene calls are TRBV5-6 and TRBJ2-1; D is perhaps TRBD2 (6 bases). V was pared by 6 bases and J by 5 bases, with 21 bases between. The CDR3 is 16 amino acids. In germline, CDR1 is SGHDT, CDR2 YYEEEE. The CDR3 DNA is TGTGCCAGCAACTGGGGGTATGGCGGAGGGGACAATGAGCAGTTCTTC. This sequence encodes CASNWGYGGGDNEQFF.

Here the CDR3 reads CASSNTGTGNYQQPQHF. The CDR3 DNA is TGTGCCAGCAGCAATACCGGGACAGGGAATTATCAGCAGCCCCAGCATTTT. V is TRBV5-8 and J is TRBJ1-5, with 9 bases matching TRBD1. CDR3 length: 17 amino acids. The V gene's germline CDR1 is SGHTS and CDR2 YDEGEE. Unmatched junction bases numbered 15, after V lost 4 bases and J lost 7 bases. Variable domain in full (rest from reference TRBV5-8 and TRBJ1-5): EAGVTQSPTHLIKTRGQQATLRCSPISGHTSVYWYQQALGLGLQFLLWYDEGEERNRGNFPPRFSGRQFPNYSSELNVNALELEDSALYLCASSNTGTGNYQQPQHFGDGTRLSIL.

The V call is TRBV7-2, the J call TRBJ1-2; D might be TRBD1 (6 bases). Germline lookup yields CDR1 SGHTA and CDR2 FQGNSA. The V gene lost 1 base and the J gene lost 8 bases, with 17 bases spanning the gap. The CDR3 runs 15 residues. CDR3 DNA: TGTGCCAGCAGCTTAGAGTGGCGGGGGCTAGACGGCTACACCTTC. Translated, it gives CASSLEWRGLDGYTF.

This chain links TRBV4-1 with TRBJ1-5, with 11 nucleotides matching TRBD1. Germline V lookup: CDR1 MGHRA, CDR2 YSYEKL. J lost 6 bases, V lost 2 bases, and 6 bases had no gene match. There are 16 residues in the CDR3. CDR3 nucleotides: TGCGCCAGCAGCCAAAAAGAGGACAGGGGGCGTCAGCCCCAGCATTTT. Translated, it gives CASSQKEDRGRQPQHF.

The genes are TRBV2 and TRBJ1-1; D possibly corresponds to TRBD1 (5 bases). The CDR3 is made up of 16 amino acids. CDR1 and CDR2 from the germline V gene are SNHLY and FYNNEI. Trimming pared 7 bases from V and 3 bases from J, leaving 21 bases between. CDR3 DNA sequence: TGTGCCAGCATTTTAAGACTAATGACGGGGGACACTGAAGCTTTCTTT. It specifies CASILRLMTGDTEAFF.

V is TRBV21-1 and J is TRBJ1-1; the D segment call TRBD1 is taken from the table without a DNA check. TRBV21-1 is a recognized pseudogene. This CDR3 spans 14 amino acids. CDR3 loop: CASSKEGFHAEAFF. In DNA form, the CDR3 reads TGTGCCAGCAGCAAAGAGGGGTTTCACGCTGAAGCTTTCTTT.

About this clone itself: One end of the junction does not line up with germline, which may come from a read error. J is TRBJ1-4 and V is TRBV6-2 or TRBV6-3, with D maybe TRBD1 (5 bases). This CDR3 region has 11 residues. The germline V gene has CDR1 MNHEY and CDR2 SVGEGT. The CDR3 nucleotides read TGTGCCAGCAGTTACCCTACAGGTGCCAGTTTT. It specifies CASSYPTGASF.

The chain couples TRBV3-1 (or the pseudogene TRBV3-2) to TRBJ1-6; possible D gene TRBD1, 6 bases. V shed 1 base and J shed 15 bases, with 22 bases lying between them. The CDR3 consists of 16 residues. Germline-derived CDR1 and CDR2 are LGHDT and YNNKEL (reference sequence). The CDR3 DNA reads as TGTGCCAGCAGCCAAGGGGCGACAGGAGGCTTAGGCGGCCTCCACTTT. This encodes CASSQGATGGLGGLHF.

The CDR3 loop is CASSYDSNYGYTF. The CDR3 region has the DNA TGTGCCAGCTCATATGACAGTAACTATGGCTACACCTTC. The chain links TRBV18 to TRBJ1-2; perhaps TRBD1 as D (5 bases). The length of the CDR3 is 13 residues. V lost 5 bases and J lost 1, with 8 bases in between. Germline CDR1 KGHSH, CDR2 LQKENI.